This TCR beta chain is drawn from a study of OX40 agonist ivuxolimab in advanced cancers. Study at large: Ivuxolimab, which is an agonistic anti-OX40 (CD134) antibody, was administered to the patients. Patients in dose escalation had liver, melanoma, kidney or head and neck cancers.

Clones were read by immunoSEQ multiplex PCR, and TCRdb kept only the in-frame ones, dropping some. Among about 20,000 clones, approximately 80% were seen once, and the ten largest hold around a third. As to this clone: Its antigen is unknown.

Whole-study results and caveats: Compared with others, partial responders at 0.1-3.0 mg/kg displayed clonal expansion among the lowest. At 0.1 to 3.0 mg/kg and by week 6, clonal expansion occurred in CD4+ and CD8+ blood T cells.

Trimming left V 3 bases short and J 0 bases short, with 12 bases between. CDR3 size: 16 residues. Germline values: CDR1 ENHRY, CDR2 SYGVKD. Here the sequenced sample was CD4+ or CD8+ T cells sorted from blood, taken in a trial of the OX40 agonist ivuxolimab. The TCR was taken from an adult with an advanced solid tumor such as melanoma, head and neck, liver or kidney cancer. The chain combines TRBV10-3 with TRBJ1-5; unclear D gene. CDR3 region: CAISDPDRVSNQPQHF. The CDR3 DNA reads as TGTGCCATCAGTGACCCGGACCGAGTTAGCAATCAGCCCCAGCATTTT.